This TCR beta chain was obtained from a study of shared clonotypes between healthy human individuals. Trimming cost V 2 bases and J 3 bases, with 14 bases left between them. CDR1 SGHVS and CDR2 FQNEAQ come from the germline V gene. The CDR3 runs 15 residues. This table comes from immunoSEQ multiplex PCR, and its TCRdb copy is limited to in-frame clones, with some not included. There are around 650,000 clones in the sample; roughly 95% occur only once, and 0.095% to 0.13% lies in the top ten. Naive CD8 cells lacked CD45RO and underwent positive selection for CCR7, leaving out terminally differentiated effector memory CD45RA+ cells.

Sequenced input: naive CD8+ T cells sorted from blood. This TCR was recovered from a woman in her twenties or thirties in good health. V is TRBV7-8 and J is TRBJ2-7; maybe TRBD1 (6 bases). CDR3 nucleotides: TGTGCCAGCAGCTTAATTGCAGGGGTTCACTACGAGCAGTACTTC. This translates into CASSLIAGVHYEQYF. The whole variable domain, remainder taken from reference TRBV7-8 and TRBJ2-7, is GAGVSQSPRYKVAKRGQDVALRCDPISGHVSLFWYQQALGQGPEFLTYFQNEAQLDKSGLPSDRFFAERPEGSVSTLKIQRTQQEDSAVYLCASSLIAGVHYEQYFGPGTRLTVT.